A selection of T cell receptor beta chains follows, all from one sample in a study of blood T cell repertoires in COVID-19. Generated by immunoSEQ multiplex PCR, the TCRdb table keeps only in-frame clones and is missing some. This sample carries hundreds of thousands of clones, roughly 87% of them seen once, and the ten largest clones take about an eighth. The source material was peripheral blood. These receptors were collected from a human donor in a cohort sampled during active COVID-19. CDR3s include the opening cysteine and the closing phenylalanine or tryptophan. A D gene is named only where the DNA matches it firmly. A clone size is listed for some rows: how often the clone was seen (once, few, many), or a class if it is expanded.

size: .
D: .
J: TRBJ1-2
V: TRBV4-2
CDR3: CASSQEAVGYTF
DNA: TGTGCCAGCAGCCAAGAAGCCGTTGGCTACACCTTC

size: few
D: TRBD1
J: TRBJ1-2
V: TRBV2
CDR3: CASRLPGQGPRSGYTF
DNA: TGTGCCAGCAGACTACCGGGACAGGGTCCCCGAAGTGGCTACACCTTC

size: .
D: .
J: TRBJ2-3
V: TRBV7-2
CDR3: CASSSSSTSTDTQYF
DNA: TGTGCCAGCAGCTCAAGCTCTACTAGCACAGATACGCAGTATTTT

size: .
D: TRBD2
J: TRBJ2-2
V: TRBV6-2/TRBV6-3
CDR3: CASSYPHGGLVGELFF
DNA: TGTGCCAGCAGTTACCCGCACGGTGGACTAGTCGGGGAGCTGTTTTTT

size: .
D: .
J: TRBJ1-1
V: TRBV27
CDR3: CASSLGGAYTEAFF
DNA: TGTGCCAGCAGTTTAGGGGGGGCTTACACTGAAGCTTTCTTT

size: .
D: .
J: TRBJ2-2
V: TRBV7-9
CDR3: CASSFGLQVRGTGELFF
DNA: TGTGCCAGCAGCTTCGGGCTGCAGGTGCGGGGCACCGGGGAGCTGTTTTTT

size: .
D: .
J: TRBJ2-7
V: TRBV7-2
CDR3: CASSLSSTSYEQYF
DNA: TGTGCCAGCAGCTTATCTTCTACCTCCTACGAGCAGTACTTC

size: .
D: .
J: TRBJ2-2
V: TRBV6-2/TRBV6-3
CDR3: CASSYSPRTNTGELFF
DNA: TGTGCCAGCAGTTACTCCCCTAGAACGAACACCGGGGAGCTGTTTTTT

size: .
D: .
J: TRBJ1-1
V: TRBV5-6
CDR3: CASSTRRADTEAFF
DNA: TGTGCCAGCAGCACCCGGAGGGCCGACACTGAAGCTTTCTTT

size: .
D: .
J: TRBJ1-3
V: TRBV9
CDR3: CASSVGSGPGNTIYF
DNA: TGTGCCAGCAGCGTAGGAAGCGGGCCTGGAAACACCATATATTTT

size: .
D: TRBD1
J: TRBJ1-4
V: TRBV4-3
CDR3: CASSQDRGQGEPATNEKLFF
DNA: TGCGCCAGCAGCCAAGACAGGGGCCAGGGGGAACCAGCAACTAATGAAAAACTGTTTTTT

size: .
D: .
J: TRBJ2-4
V: TRBV28
CDR3: CASSFPGVNIQYF
DNA: TGTGCCAGCAGTTTCCCGGGGGTCAACATTCAGTACTTC

size: .
D: TRBD2
J: TRBJ2-3
V: TRBV7-9
CDR3: CASSSGTTGTDTQYF
DNA: TGTGCCAGCAGCTCCGGGACTACAGGCACAGATACGCAGTATTTT

size: once
D: TRBD1
J: TRBJ1-5
V: TRBV19
CDR3: CASSMGQNSNQPQHF
DNA: TGTGCCAGTAGTATGGGACAGAATAGCAATCAGCCCCAGCATTTT

size: few
D: .
J: TRBJ2-7
V: TRBV14
CDR3: CASSQLAVSYEQYF
DNA: TGTGCCAGCAGCCAGCTAGCCGTTTCCTACGAGCAGTACTTC